This is a list of T cell receptor beta chains from one sample in a study of blood T cell repertoires in COVID-19. Here immunoSEQ multiplex PCR was the method, and the copy in TCRdb shows in-frame clones only, minus some. The sample has 150,000 to 200,000 clones; about 91% are singletons. What was sequenced was peripheral blood. The source is a woman between 50 and 59 years old with acute or convalescent COVID-19. The CDR3 runs from the conserved cysteine through the conserved F or W. The D gene is left open where the match is weak. The size entry is marked missing in some rows and otherwise reads once, few, many or a size class.

NA	TRBD1	TRBV4-3	TRBJ2-7	TGCGCCAGCAGCCTTGGGACAGGGGGCTTCTACGAGCAGTACTTC	CASSLGTGGFYEQYF
few	TRBD2	TRBV7-2	TRBJ2-1	TGTGCCAGCAGCATGGCTTCTAGCGGGAATGAGCAGTTCTTC	CASSMASSGNEQFF
NA	TRBD1	TRBV7-2	TRBJ2-7	TGTGCCAGCAGCTTCGACAGGACAGGGACCTACGAGCAGTACTTC	CASSFDRTGTYEQYF
NA	TRBD1	TRBV7-3	TRBJ1-2	TGTGCCAGCAGCCCTGGACAGGGGGAGAACTATGGCTACACCTTC	CASSPGQGENYGYTF
NA	NA	TRBV19	TRBJ1-1	TGTGCCAGTAGTATCTACAGGGATCCGAACACTGAAGCTTTCTTT	CASSIYRDPNTEAFF
NA	NA	TRBV30	TRBJ1-4	TGTGCCTGGGGGCAGTTTAATGAAAAACTGTTTTTT	CAWGQFNEKLFF
NA	NA	TRBV11-2	TRBJ1-1	TGTGCCAGCAGCCCAAGACAGGCTATCACTGAAGCTTTCTTT	CASSPRQAITEAFF
NA	TRBD2	TRBV11-2	TRBJ2-3	TGTGCCAGCAGCTTAGTCGGTGGGAGGGCAGATACGCAGTATTTT	CASSLVGGRADTQYF
once	NA	TRBV10-3	TRBJ2-7	TGTGCCATCAGGGATCAGGGGCGCGACGAGCAGTACTTC	CAIRDQGRDEQYF
NA	NA	TRBV30	TRBJ2-7	TGTGCCTGGGAGACCAGAGGGAACGAGCAGTACTTC	CAWETRGNEQYF
NA	NA	TRBV12-3/TRBV12-4	TRBJ2-1	TGTGCCAGCAGTTCCAGGGGAGTTGAGCAGTTCTTC	CASSSRGVEQFF
once	NA	TRBV27	TRBJ1-1	TGTGCCAGCAGTCGGGGAGGGGGGAACACTGAAGCTTTCTTT	CASSRGGGNTEAFF
NA	NA	TRBV5-4	TRBJ2-2	TGTGCGGAGGGGGGGCCGAACACCGGGGAGCTGTTTTTT	CAEGGPNTGELFF
once	TRBD1	TRBV18	TRBJ1-1	TGTGCCAGCTCACCACTTAAGGGACAGTTTGACGAGGGTGAAGCTTTCTTT	CASSPLKGQFDEGEAFF
NA	NA	TRBV19	TRBJ1-5	TGTGCCAGTAGTATGTGGACGGGATATAGCAATCAGCCCCAGCATTTT	CASSMWTGYSNQPQHF
once	TRBD1	TRBV3-1/TRBV3-2	TRBJ1-6	TGTGCCAGCAAGCAGAACGGACAGGGGAATTCACCCCTCCACTTT	CASKQNGQGNSPLHF
NA	TRBD2	TRBV3-1/TRBV3-2	TRBJ2-5	TGTGCCAGCAGCCAGCTTAGCGGGAGACAGGAGACCCAGTACTTC	CASSQLSGRQETQYF
NA	TRBD2	TRBV29-1	TRBJ2-5	TGCAGCATTAGCGGGTTACAAGAGACCCAGTACTTC	CSISGLQETQYF
NA	NA	TRBV4-2	TRBJ2-7	TGTGCCAGCAGCCAATCAGGGGCCGAGCAGTACTTC	CASSQSGAEQYF
NA	NA	TRBV6-5	TRBJ2-3	TGTGCCAGCAGTTGGGGGCTCCGCACAGATACGCAGTATTTT	CASSWGLRTDTQYF
few	TRBD1	TRBV6-5	TRBJ2-7	TGTGCCAGCACCCTTCCCGGGACAGGGGAGCAGTACTTC	CASTLPGTGEQYF
NA	TRBD1	TRBV10-3	TRBJ2-1	TGTGCCATCACGGGGACAGGGGAAATTGAGCAGTTCTTC	CAITGTGEIEQFF
NA	TRBD1	TRBV24-1	TRBJ1-2	TGTGCCACCAGTGGAATTGGGACAGGGGGCAGTTATGGCTACACCTTC	CATSGIGTGGSYGYTF
NA	TRBD1	TRBV5-6	TRBJ1-6	TGTGCCAGCAGCCCGAGACAGGGGAATTCACCCCTCCACTTT	CASSPRQGNSPLHF
once	NA	TRBV7-9	TRBJ2-5	TGTGCCAGCAGCCAGGGGCAGGGGCGGCTAGCGGAGACGGGGACCCAGTACTTC	CASSQGQGRLAETGTQYF
NA	NA	TRBV10-3	TRBJ1-1	TGTGCCATCAGTGAGGTACAGGAGAACACTGAAGCTTTCTTT	CAISEVQENTEAFF
once	TRBD2	TRBV20-1	TRBJ2-7	TGCAGTGCTAGTGCGCGGGGGGGCTTCGAGCAGTACTTC	CSASARGGFEQYF
NA	NA	TRBV5-1	TRBJ2-3	TGCGCCAGCAGCTTGGTAGGGGCTAGCACAGATACGCAGTATTTT	CASSLVGASTDTQYF
NA	NA	TRBV5-1	TRBJ2-5	TGCGCCAGCAGCTATCGGACAGACCAAGAGACCCAGTACTTC	CASSYRTDQETQYF
NA	NA	TRBV30	TRBJ2-7	TGTGCCCGGAGTGGAGGGACTTTAGACGAGCAGTACTTC	CARSGGTLDEQYF
NA	TRBD2	TRBV2	TRBJ2-5	TGTGCCAGCAGTTCCGGGACTAGCGCGACCCAGTACTTC	CASSSGTSATQYF
NA	NA	TRBV7-2	TRBJ1-5	TGTGCCAGCAGTTATGCACAGAGCTATCAGCCCCAGCATTTT	CASSYAQSYQPQHF
NA	NA	TRBV10-1	TRBJ1-1	TGCGCCAGCATTACGACGAGGGCCAACACTGAAGCTTTCTTT	CASITTRANTEAFF
NA	TRBD1	TRBV30	TRBJ1-2	TGTGCCTGGAGCTCGATGGGACAGGGCGGGTTTATTGGCTACACCTTC	CAWSSMGQGGFIGYTF
NA	TRBD1	TRBV24-1	TRBJ2-1	TGTGCCACCAGTGACCCGGACAGGGGTTTATATGAGCAGTTCTTC	CATSDPDRGLYEQFF
NA	TRBD1	TRBV9	TRBJ1-1	TGTGCCAGCAGCCGACAGGGAACTGAAGCTTTCTTT	CASSRQGTEAFF
NA	TRBD2	TRBV7-9	TRBJ2-2	TGTGCCAGCAGCTTTTGGGCTAGCGGGAGACACACCGGGGAGCTGTTTTTT	CASSFWASGRHTGELFF
few	TRBD2	TRBV29-1	TRBJ2-1	TGCAGCGCTCCAATGGCGGGAGGGGTGTTCTTC	CSAPMAGGVFF
NA	NA	TRBV29-1	TRBJ2-7	TGCAGCGCGAGAGGTCTACCGGGCGAGCAGTACTTC	CSARGLPGEQYF
NA	NA	TRBV10-2	TRBJ1-2	TGCGCCAGTTCCGAGGGCTCCGCCTATGGCTACACCTTC	CASSEGSAYGYTF
NA	NA	TRBV30	TRBJ2-7	TGTGCCTGGAGTTCCCCGCGGGGAAACTACGAGCAGTACTTC	CAWSSPRGNYEQYF
once	TRBD2	TRBV10-3	TRBJ2-7	TGTGCCATCAGTGAGTCGAGGAGTAGCGGGACCGCCTACGAGCAGTACTTC	CAISESRSSGTAYEQYF
NA	NA	TRBV5-1	TRBJ1-2	TGCGCCAGCAGATCACCGTGGGGCTGGAACTATGGCTACACCTTC	CASRSPWGWNYGYTF
NA	NA	TRBV5-1	TRBJ1-3	TGCGCCAGCAGCTTGAACGGGGGTCAGGGAAACACCATATATTTT	CASSLNGGQGNTIYF
once	TRBD2	TRBV5-1	TRBJ2-2	TGCGCCAGCAGCTTGAAACTAGCGGTAAACACCGGGGAGCTGTTTTTT	CASSLKLAVNTGELFF
NA	NA	TRBV24-1	TRBJ2-5	TGTGCCACCAGTGACTTCTCGGACTACGGGGTGGGAGAGACCCAGTACTTC	CATSDFSDYGVGETQYF
once	TRBD1	TRBV5-1	TRBJ2-1	TGCGCCAGCAGCTTGGACCGCTACAGGGGGAATGAGCAGTTCTTC	CASSLDRYRGNEQFF
once	NA	TRBV14	TRBJ1-6	TGTGCCAGCAGCCCTTCAGGGTTGGGGAATTCACCCCTCCACTTT	CASSPSGLGNSPLHF
NA	TRBD2	TRBV5-4	TRBJ2-3	TGTGCCAGCAGCTTGGGAGGTCTAGCGGGCAACACAGATACGCAGTATTTT	CASSLGGLAGNTDTQYF